This T cell receptor beta chain came from a study of blood T cell repertoires in COVID-19. Enrollees, roughly 18 to 90 years old, lived in some 24 US areas. Participant-reported clinical history was the basis for cohort assignment. Generated by immunoSEQ multiplex PCR, the TCRdb table keeps only in-frame clones and is missing some. The sample lists around 250,000 clones, about 91% occurring once. Germline CDR1 reads SEHNR; CDR2 reads FQNEAQ (reference sequence). Trimming took off 10 bases at V and 4 bases at J, with 22 bases between the two ends. This CDR3 is 15 amino acids long. Sequencing used PBMCs or T cells enriched from blood (not recorded which). The sequence was collected from a human donor in a cohort exposed to, infected with or recovered from COVID-19 (not recorded which). The donor label of this sample is uncertain. The chain employs TRBV7-9 and TRBJ1-1; perhaps TRBD1 as D (6 bases). The CDR3 bases are TGTGCCATCCCCAACGAAGACAGGCAGACCACTGAAGCTTTCTTT. It codes for CAIPNEDRQTTEAFF.